Shown below are 14 T cell receptor beta chains from a single sample sequenced in a study of blood T cells in healthy people across ages. Through a sample-barcoded 5' primer and a J-beta primer mix, a second PCR was run for roughly 7 to 12 cycles. TCRdb processed the 5' RACE reads anew with MiXCR; each CDR3 protein has one entry. The data hold about 1.1 million distinct CDR3 sequences, with roughly two fifths observed a single time. The sequencing sample was made of blood. Receptors originate from a man between 18 and 29 years old in good health.

CDR3 DNA: TGTGCCAGCAGTTTAGGGAGGGCCGATGGCTACACCTTC. This translates into CASSLGRADGYTF. The V gene is TRBV27, the J gene TRBJ1-2; no definite D call. Trimming cost V 2 bases and J 6 bases, with 10 bases left between them. The CDR3 is made up of 13 amino acids. The germline CDR1 and CDR2 sequences are MNHEY and SMNVEV (reference sequence).

This clonotype was counted once. The chain links TRBV19 to TRBJ1-2; D is unclear. Germline V gives CDR1 LNHDA, CDR2 SQIVND (reference sequence). V was shortened by 3 bases and J by 3 bases, with 11 bases between the two germline ends. The CDR3 extends over 14 amino acids. The CDR3 protein is CASSIINRDYGYTF. In DNA form, the CDR3 reads TGTGCCAGTAGTATTATAAATCGGGACTATGGCTACACCTTC.

The chain employs TRBV6-5 and TRBJ2-3; TRBD2 is a possible D gene (6 bases). V lost 1 base and J 6 bases, leaving 11 bases between the germline ends. The germline V gene encodes CDR1 MNHEY and CDR2 SVGAGI. The CDR3 covers 14 residues. CDR3 DNA: TGTGCCAGCAGTTACTTAATGGGAGGTGATACGCAGTATTTT. It yields the protein CASSYLMGGDTQYF.

The DNA for the CDR3 is TGTGCCAGCAGCTTAGCGGACTCTAATGGCTACACCTTC. This sequence encodes CASSLADSNGYTF. The chain links TRBV7-2 to TRBJ1-2; D unclear. Germline values: CDR1 SGHTA, CDR2 FQGNSA. V was trimmed by 0 bases and J by 6 bases, leaving 8 bases between them. The CDR3 is 13 amino acids.

This clonotype was seen a few times. The chain links TRBV6-2 or TRBV6-3 to TRBJ1-1; 9 nucleotides line up with TRBD1. This CDR3 spans 15 amino acids. V dropped 5 bases and J dropped 1; count of bases not matched to a gene: 5. CDR1 and CDR2 from the germline V gene are MNHEY and SVGEGT. CDR3 region: CASSHRGLKNTEAFF. The CDR3 DNA sequence: TGTGCCAGCAGTCACAGGGGGCTGAAGAACACTGAAGCTTTCTTT.

This clonotype was observed a few times. This chain links TRBV4-1 with TRBJ2-5; weak D call: TRBD2 (5 bases). The CDR3 runs 13 residues. From germline, CDR1 is MGHRA and CDR2 YSYEKL. V lost 1 base, J lost 4 bases, and 7 bases lay in between. The DNA for the CDR3 is TGCGCCAGCAGCCAAGGGCTAGCAGAGACCCAGTACTTC. Translated, it gives CASSQGLAETQYF.

This clonotype was seen more than once but under ten times. This chain connects TRBV29-1 to TRBJ1-1; the D gene is possibly TRBD1 (5 bases). The CDR3 length is 13 residues. The germline V gene encodes CDR1 SQVTM and CDR2 ANQGSEA. The V end lost 6 bases, the J end lost 0 bases, and 11 bases lay between the germline ends. The CDR3 region has the DNA TGCAGCGTGGGGACCGACTTGAACACTGAAGCTTTCTTT. The encoded protein is CSVGTDLNTEAFF.

The chain has TRBV3-1 and TRBJ1-4, with a tentative D call TRBD1 (5 bases). The germline gives CDR1 LGHDT, CDR2 YNNKEL (reference sequence). The CDR3 has 12 amino acids. The V gene lost 0 bases and the J gene lost 14 bases, with 10 bases spanning the gap. The CDR3 DNA is TGTGCCAGCAGCCAAGATACCAGGGTGCTGTTTTTT. Translating gives CASSQDTRVLFF.

This chain links TRBV20-1 with TRBJ1-4; D remains ambiguous. Trimming stripped 3 bases from V and 3 bases from J, with 14 bases between. CDR3 length: 15 residues. The germline V gene encodes CDR1 DFQATT and CDR2 SNEGSKA (reference sequence). DNA of the CDR3: TGCAGTGCTAGCCCCCTGGGAAGGGCTAATGAAAAACTGTTTTTT. This translates into CSASPLGRANEKLFF.

Regarding this clonotype: The CDR3 end shows no conserved phenylalanine or tryptophan, and so a read error is likely. The chain uses TRBV11-2 and TRBJ2-7, with D possibly TRBD1 on 5 matching bases. The germline V and J ends were trimmed by 1 base and 3 bases, with 16 bases remaining between them. CDR3 length equals 16 residues. CDR1 and CDR2 from the germline V gene are SGHAT and FQNNGV. The CDR3 loop is CASSLGAVQAIYEQYL. The CDR3 bases are TGTGCCAGCAGCTTAGGTGCTGTACAGGCCATCTACGAGCAGTACTTG.

The rearrangement joins TRBV5-1 to TRBJ2-5, with a weak D call TRBD2 (6 bases). The CDR3 consists of 14 residues. V was trimmed by 4 bases and J by 11 bases, leaving 21 bases between them. Germline CDR1 and CDR2: SGHRS and YFSETQ. CDR3 in DNA: TGCGCCAGCAGCGTTTCCGGGACTCGTAATGAGCAGTACTTC. This gives the protein CASSVSGTRNEQYF.

In its sample, this clonotype was seen a few times. The chain combines TRBV6-2 or TRBV6-3 with TRBJ1-2; D unresolved. Trimming stripped 5 bases from V and 0 bases from J, with 10 bases between. The CDR3 contains 14 residues. Germline V CDR1 and CDR2: MNHEY, SVGEGT. CDR3 nucleotide sequence: TGTGCCAGCAGTCCCCGGCAGCCTAACTATGGCTACACCTTC. Its translation is CASSPRQPNYGYTF.

This clonotype was recorded a few times. This chain links TRBV7-2 with TRBJ1-1; maybe TRBD1 (6 bases). This CDR3 has 16 amino acids. The ends were cut back, 0 bases at V and 1 base at J, with 12 bases in the middle. Germline CDR1 and CDR2: SGHTA and FQGNSA. CDR3 residues: CASSLALGGRNTEAFF. The CDR3 DNA is TGTGCCAGCAGCTTAGCGCTAGGGGGGAGGAACACTGAAGCTTTCTTT.

This clonotype was detected a few times. The chain has TRBV7-2 and TRBJ2-7, with a tentative D call TRBD2 (5 bases). Germline CDR1 SGHTA, CDR2 FQGNSA. V was cut by 7 bases and J by 5 bases, with 18 bases left in between. The CDR3 has 14 amino acids. The CDR3 nucleotides are TGTGCCAGCAAGCTTCGGCCTAGCTACCACGAGCAGTACTTC. It yields the protein CASKLRPSYHEQYF.